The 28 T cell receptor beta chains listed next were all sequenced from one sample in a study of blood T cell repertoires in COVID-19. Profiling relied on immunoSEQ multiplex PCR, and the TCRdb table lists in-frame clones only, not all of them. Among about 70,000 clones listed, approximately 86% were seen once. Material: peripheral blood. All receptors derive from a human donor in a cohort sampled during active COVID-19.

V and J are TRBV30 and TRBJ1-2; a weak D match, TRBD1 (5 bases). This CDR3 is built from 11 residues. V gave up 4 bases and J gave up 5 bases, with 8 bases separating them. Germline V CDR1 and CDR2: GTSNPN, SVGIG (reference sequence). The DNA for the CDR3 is TGTGCCTGGATAGACAGATATGGCTACACCTTC. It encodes CAWIDRYGYTF.

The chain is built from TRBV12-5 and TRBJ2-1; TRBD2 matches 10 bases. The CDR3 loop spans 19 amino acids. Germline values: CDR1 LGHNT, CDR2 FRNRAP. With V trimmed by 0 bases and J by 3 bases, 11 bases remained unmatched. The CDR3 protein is CASGLVLGLAGAFYNEQFF. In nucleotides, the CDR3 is TGTGCTAGTGGTTTGGTACTGGGGCTAGCGGGGGCGTTCTACAATGAGCAGTTCTTC.

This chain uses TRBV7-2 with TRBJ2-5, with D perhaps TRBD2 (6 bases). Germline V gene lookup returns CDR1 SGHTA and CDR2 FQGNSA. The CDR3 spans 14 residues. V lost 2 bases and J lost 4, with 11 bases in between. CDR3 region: CASSLSVGGETQYF. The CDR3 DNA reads TGTGCCAGCAGCTTATCGGTGGGAGGAGAGACCCAGTACTTC.

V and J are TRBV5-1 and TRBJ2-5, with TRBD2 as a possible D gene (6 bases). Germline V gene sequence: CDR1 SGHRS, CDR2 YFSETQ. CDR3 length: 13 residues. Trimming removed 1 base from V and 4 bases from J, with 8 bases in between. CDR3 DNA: TGCGCCAGCAGCTTGCTCGGGGGAGAGACCCAGTACTTC. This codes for CASSLLGGETQYF.

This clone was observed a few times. CDR3 DNA: TGTGCCAGCAGCTTAGGGTGGGCTAGCGCCGAGCAGTACTTC. This sequence encodes CASSLGWASAEQYF. The chain recombines TRBV7-3 with TRBJ2-7; tentative D call: TRBD2 (6 bases). CDR1 and CDR2 (germline): SGHTA, FQGTGA. The CDR3 is 14 residues long. V dropped 2 bases and J dropped 6 bases, with 14 bases sitting between them.

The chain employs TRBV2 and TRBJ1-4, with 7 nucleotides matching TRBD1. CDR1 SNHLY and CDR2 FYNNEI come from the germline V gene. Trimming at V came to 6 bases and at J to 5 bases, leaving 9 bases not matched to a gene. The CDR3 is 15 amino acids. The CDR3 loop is CASRAATGRNEKLFF. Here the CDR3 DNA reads TGTGCCAGCAGAGCGGCGACAGGGAGGAATGAAAAACTGTTTTTT.

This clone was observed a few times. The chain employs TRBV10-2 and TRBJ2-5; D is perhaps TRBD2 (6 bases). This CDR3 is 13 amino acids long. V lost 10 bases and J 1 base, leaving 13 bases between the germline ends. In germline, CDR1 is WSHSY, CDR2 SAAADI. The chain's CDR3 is CATILSGQETQYF. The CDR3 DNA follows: TGCGCCACAATTCTTAGCGGCCAAGAGACCCAGTACTTC.

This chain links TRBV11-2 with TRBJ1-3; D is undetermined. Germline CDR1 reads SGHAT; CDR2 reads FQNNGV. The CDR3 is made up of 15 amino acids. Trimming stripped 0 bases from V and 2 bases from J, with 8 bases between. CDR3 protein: CASSLERMTGNTIYF. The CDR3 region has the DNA TGTGCCAGCAGCTTAGAGAGAATGACTGGAAACACCATATATTTT.

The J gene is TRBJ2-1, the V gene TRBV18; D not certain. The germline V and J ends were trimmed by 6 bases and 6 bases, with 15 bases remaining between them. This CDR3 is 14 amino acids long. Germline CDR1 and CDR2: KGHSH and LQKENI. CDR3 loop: CASSPLMGANEQFF. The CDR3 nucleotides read TGTGCCAGCTCCCCCCTAATGGGCGCCAATGAGCAGTTCTTC.

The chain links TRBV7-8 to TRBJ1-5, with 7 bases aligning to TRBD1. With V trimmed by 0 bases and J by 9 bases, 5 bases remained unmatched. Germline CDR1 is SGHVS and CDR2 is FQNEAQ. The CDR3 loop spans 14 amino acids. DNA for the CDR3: TGTGCCAGCAGCTTAGCCACAGGGGACGGGCCCCAGCATTTT. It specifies CASSLATGDGPQHF.

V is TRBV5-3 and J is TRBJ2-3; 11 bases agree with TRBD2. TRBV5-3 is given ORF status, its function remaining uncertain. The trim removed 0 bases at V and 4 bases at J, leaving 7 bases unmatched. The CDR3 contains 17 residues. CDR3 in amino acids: CARSLVRGLAVPDTQYF. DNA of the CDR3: TGTGCCAGAAGCTTGGTGAGGGGACTAGCGGTCCCAGATACGCAGTATTTT.

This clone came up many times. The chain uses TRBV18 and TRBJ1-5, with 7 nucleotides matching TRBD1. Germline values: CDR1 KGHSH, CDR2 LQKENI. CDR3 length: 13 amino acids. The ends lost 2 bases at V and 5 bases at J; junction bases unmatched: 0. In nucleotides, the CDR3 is TGTGCCAGCTCACCAGGGACAGATCAGCCCCAGCATTTT. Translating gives CASSPGTDQPQHF.

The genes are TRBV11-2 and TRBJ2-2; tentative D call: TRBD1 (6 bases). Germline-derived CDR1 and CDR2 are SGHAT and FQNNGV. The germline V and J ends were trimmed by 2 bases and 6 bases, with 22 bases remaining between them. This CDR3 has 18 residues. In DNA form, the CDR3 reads TGTGCCAGCAGCTTACGTCGGTCAGGGGCCCTTGGCGCCGGGGAGCTGTTTTTT. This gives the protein CASSLRRSGALGAGELFF.

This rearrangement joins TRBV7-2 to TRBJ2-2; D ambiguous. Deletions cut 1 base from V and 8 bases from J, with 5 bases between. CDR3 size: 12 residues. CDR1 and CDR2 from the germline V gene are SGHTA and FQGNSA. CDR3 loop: CASSLVLGELFF. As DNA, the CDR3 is TGTGCCAGCAGCTTAGTTTTAGGGGAGCTGTTTTTT. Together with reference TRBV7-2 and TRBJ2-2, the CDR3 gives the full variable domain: GAGVSQSPSNKVTEKGKDVELRCDPISGHTALYWYRQSLGQGLEFLIYFQGNSAPDKSGLPSDRFSAERTGGSVSTLTIQRTQQEDSAVYLCASSLVLGELFFGEGSRLTVL.

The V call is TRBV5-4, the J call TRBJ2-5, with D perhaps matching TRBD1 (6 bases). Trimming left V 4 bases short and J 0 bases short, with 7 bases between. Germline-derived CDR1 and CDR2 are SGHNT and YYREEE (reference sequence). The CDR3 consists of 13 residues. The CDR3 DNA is TGTGCCAGCAGCCCAGGGGACCAAGAGACCCAGTACTTC. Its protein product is CASSPGDQETQYF.

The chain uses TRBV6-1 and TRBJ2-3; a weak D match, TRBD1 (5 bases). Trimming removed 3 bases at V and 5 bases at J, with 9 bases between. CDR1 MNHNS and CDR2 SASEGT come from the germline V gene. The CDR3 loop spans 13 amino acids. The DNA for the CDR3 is TGTGCCAGCAGTGAGCAGGGTGGAGATACGCAGTATTTT. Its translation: CASSEQGGDTQYF.

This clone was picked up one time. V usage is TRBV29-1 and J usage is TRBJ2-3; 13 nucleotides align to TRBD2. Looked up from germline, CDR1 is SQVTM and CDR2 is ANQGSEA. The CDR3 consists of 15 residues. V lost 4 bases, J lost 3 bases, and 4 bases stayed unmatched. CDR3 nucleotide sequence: TGCAGCGTTGTTAGGACTAGCGGGGGAACAGATACGCAGTATTTT. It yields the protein CSVVRTSGGTDTQYF.

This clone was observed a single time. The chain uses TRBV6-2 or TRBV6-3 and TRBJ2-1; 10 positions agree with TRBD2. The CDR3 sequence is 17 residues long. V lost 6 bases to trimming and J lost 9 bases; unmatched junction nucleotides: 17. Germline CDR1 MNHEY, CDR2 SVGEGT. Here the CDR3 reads CASSPNSGGSFRGEQFF. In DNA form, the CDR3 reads TGTGCCAGCAGCCCTAATAGCGGGGGGTCTTTTCGTGGTGAGCAGTTCTTC.

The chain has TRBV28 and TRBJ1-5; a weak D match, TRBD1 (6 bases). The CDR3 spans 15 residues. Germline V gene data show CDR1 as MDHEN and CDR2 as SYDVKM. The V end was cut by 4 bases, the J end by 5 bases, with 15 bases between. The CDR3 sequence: CASSSAGGGDQPQHF. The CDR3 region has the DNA TGTGCCAGCAGTTCCGCGGGGGGCGGGGATCAGCCCCAGCATTTT.

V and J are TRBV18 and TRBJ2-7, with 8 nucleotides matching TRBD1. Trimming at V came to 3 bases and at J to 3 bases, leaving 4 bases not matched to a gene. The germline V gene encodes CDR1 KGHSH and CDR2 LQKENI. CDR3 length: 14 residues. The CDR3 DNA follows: TGTGCCAGCTCACCCGGGACAGGACACTACGAGCAGTACTTC. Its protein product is CASSPGTGHYEQYF.

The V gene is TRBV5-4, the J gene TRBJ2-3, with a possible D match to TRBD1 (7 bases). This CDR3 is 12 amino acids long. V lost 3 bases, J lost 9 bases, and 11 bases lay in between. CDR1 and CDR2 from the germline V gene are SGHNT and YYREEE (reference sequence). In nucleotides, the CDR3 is TGTGCCAGCAGCTCAGGGGGGCGAACGCAGTATTTT. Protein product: CASSSGGRTQYF.

CDR3 residues: CASSLTELQETQYF. Written as DNA, the CDR3 is TGTGCCAGCAGCCTGACAGAGCTCCAAGAGACCCAGTACTTC. The chain recombines TRBV3-1 (or the pseudogene TRBV3-2) with TRBJ2-5; D may be TRBD1 (5 bases). The germline V and J ends were trimmed by 4 bases and 1 base, with 10 bases remaining between them. The CDR3 extends over 14 amino acids. Germline V gives CDR1 LGHDT, CDR2 YNNKEL (reference sequence).

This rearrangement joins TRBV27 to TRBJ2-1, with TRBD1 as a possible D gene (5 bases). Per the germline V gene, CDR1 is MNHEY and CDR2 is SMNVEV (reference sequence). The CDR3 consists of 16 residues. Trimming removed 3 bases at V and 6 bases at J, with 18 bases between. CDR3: CASSFNADTLFNEQFF. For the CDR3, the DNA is TGTGCCAGCAGTTTTAACGCGGACACGTTATTCAATGAGCAGTTCTTC.

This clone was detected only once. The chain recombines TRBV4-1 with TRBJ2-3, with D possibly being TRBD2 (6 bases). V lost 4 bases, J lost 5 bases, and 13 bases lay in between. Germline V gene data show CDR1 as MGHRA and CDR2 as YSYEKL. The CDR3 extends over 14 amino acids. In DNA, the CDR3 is TGCGCCAGCAGCCCCAAACTAGCTTTAGATACGCAGTATTTT. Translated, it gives CASSPKLALDTQYF.

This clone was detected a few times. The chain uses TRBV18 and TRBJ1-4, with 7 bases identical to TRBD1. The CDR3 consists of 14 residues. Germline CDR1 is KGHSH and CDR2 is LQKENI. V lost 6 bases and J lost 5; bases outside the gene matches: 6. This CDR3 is CASSTKGANEKLFF. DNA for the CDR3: TGTGCCAGCTCGACTAAGGGGGCAAATGAAAAACTGTTTTTT. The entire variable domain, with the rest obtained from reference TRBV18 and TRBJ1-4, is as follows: NAGVMQNPRHLVRRRGQEARLRCSPMKGHSHVYWYRQLPEEGLKFMVYLQKENIIDESGMPKERFSAEFPKEGPSILRIQQVVRGDSAAYFCASSTKGANEKLFFGSGTQLSVL.

The CDR3 DNA reads as TGTGCCAGCAGAAGACAGGGGGCGCTGGGTGGCTACACCTTC. Translating gives CASRRQGALGGYTF. This sequence joins TRBV6-5 and TRBJ1-2; 10 nucleotides agree with TRBD1. V shed 6 bases and J 7 bases; nucleotides not matched to a gene: 8. The CDR3 runs to 14 residues. In germline, CDR1 is MNHEY, CDR2 SVGAGI.

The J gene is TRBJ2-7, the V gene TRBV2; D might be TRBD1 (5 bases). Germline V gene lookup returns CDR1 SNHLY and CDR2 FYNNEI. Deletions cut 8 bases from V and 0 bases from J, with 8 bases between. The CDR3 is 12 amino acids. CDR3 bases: TGTGCCAGCCAGGGCAGCTCCTACGAGCAGTACTTC. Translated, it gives CASQGSSYEQYF.

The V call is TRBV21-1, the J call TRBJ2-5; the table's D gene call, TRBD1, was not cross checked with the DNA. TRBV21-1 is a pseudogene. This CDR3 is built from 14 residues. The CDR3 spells CASSKGQGKETQYF. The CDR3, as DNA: TGTGCCAGCAGCAAAGGGCAGGGGAAAGAGACCCAGTACTTC.